A single sample is the source of the 3 T cell receptor beta chains below, sequenced in a study of blood T cell repertoires in COVID-19. TCRdb's table, derived via immunoSEQ multiplex PCR, lists solely in-frame clones and lacks some. This sample has 250,000 to 400,000 clones; 88% occur once, and the top ten carry 1.5% to 2%. What was sequenced was peripheral blood. The receptors shown here come from a woman in her thirties with COVID-19, enrolled during active disease.

The V call is TRBV4-1, the J call TRBJ1-6, with TRBD1 as a possible D gene (6 bases). The germline gives CDR1 MGHRA, CDR2 YSYEKL. This CDR3 has 16 residues. V gave up 0 bases and J gave up 4 bases, with 10 bases separating them. In nucleotides, the CDR3 is TGCGCCAGCAGCCAAGACCCGGGACATTATAATTCACCCCTCCACTTT. Translated, it gives CASSQDPGHYNSPLHF.

V gene TRBV9 combines with J gene TRBJ1-2, with D hard to call. Looked up from germline, CDR1 is SGDLS and CDR2 is YYNGEE. V lost 3 bases and J lost 3, with 9 bases in between. The CDR3 is 13 residues long. In nucleotides, the CDR3 is TGTGCCAGCAGCGCCCAAAATTACTATGGCTACACCTTC. Residues: CASSAQNYYGYTF.

This chain uses TRBV5-1 with TRBJ1-2; TRBD1 agrees at 7 bases. CDR1 and CDR2 from the germline V gene are SGHRS and YFSETQ. The CDR3 has 14 amino acids. The V and J ends lost 4 bases and 7 bases, in that order; junction bases with no gene match: 10. CDR3 amino acids: CASSIGTAPFGYTF. The CDR3 nucleotides read TGCGCCAGCAGCATCGGGACAGCCCCTTTTGGCTACACCTTC.